One sample yielded the 30 T cell receptor beta chains listed below, sequenced in a study of cytomegalovirus exposure and HLA in healthy donors. PCR used 60 Vbeta primers and 13 Jbeta primers. The repertoire was sequenced with immunoSEQ multiplex PCR; TCRdb's copy has only in-frame clones and lacks some. Its table lists 35,000 to 45,000 clones. The specimen was PBMCs. These receptors were collected from a male donor in good health and CMV-seronegative.

The chain has TRBV18 and TRBJ2-3; a weak D match, TRBD2 (5 bases). The CDR3 has 15 residues. Per the germline V gene, CDR1 is KGHSH and CDR2 is LQKENI. The V end lost 4 bases, the J end lost 0 bases, and 11 bases lay between the germline ends. The CDR3 DNA reads TGTGCCAGCTCACTCGTCGGAGGTAGCACAGATACGCAGTATTTT. It translates to CASSLVGGSTDTQYF.

The CDR3 DNA reads as TGTGCCAGCAGCTTACCTATTTACAGGGGATCCGCCTACGAGCAGTACTTC. Amino acid sequence: CASSLPIYRGSAYEQYF. J is TRBJ2-7 and V is TRBV11-2, with TRBD1 identical over 7 bases. J lost 2 bases, V lost 2 bases, and 12 bases had no gene match. CDR3 length: 17 amino acids. Germline assignment: CDR1 SGHAT and CDR2 FQNNGV. The full variable domain, completed using reference TRBV11-2 and TRBJ2-7, is EAGVAQSPRYKIIEKRQSVAFWCNPISGHATLYWYQQILGQGPKLLIQFQNNGVVDDSQLPKDRFSAERLKGVDSTLKIQPAKLEDSAVYLCASSLPIYRGSAYEQYFGPGTRLTVT.

CDR3 in DNA: TGTGCCAGCAGTTTATACTGGGGCGGCCACCAGTTCTTC. As protein: CASSLYWGGHQFF. V and J are TRBV28 and TRBJ2-1; D is possibly TRBD1 (5 bases). V lost 1 base to trimming and J lost 13 bases, with 14 bases between them. The CDR3 has 13 residues. From germline, CDR1 is MDHEN and CDR2 SYDVKM. The full variable domain, in which reference TRBV28 and TRBJ2-1 provide the parts outside the CDR3, is DVKVTQSSRYLVKRTGEKVFLECVQDMDHENMFWYRQDPGLGLRLIYFSYDVKMKEKGDIPEGYSVSREKKERFSLILESASTNQTSMYLCASSLYWGGHQFFGPGTRLTVL.

CDR3 in DNA: TGTGCCAGCAGCTTAAAGGGGACAGGGGGCACTGAAGCTTTCTTT. Protein: CASSLKGTGGTEAFF. The rearrangement links TRBV7-3 to TRBJ1-1, with 11 bases fitting TRBD1. The CDR3 covers 15 residues. V was pared by 1 base and J by 4 bases, with 2 bases of the junction left unmatched. CDR1 and CDR2 from the germline V gene are SGHTA and FQGTGA.

The chain links TRBV2 to TRBJ1-2; no reliable D call. This CDR3 has 13 residues. CDR1 and CDR2 from the germline V gene are SNHLY and FYNNEI. V was shortened by 6 bases and J by 4 bases, with 12 bases between the two germline ends. The CDR3 nucleotides read TGTGCCAGCAGCGTCGGCAGCGCCTATGGCTACACCTTC. Amino acids: CASSVGSAYGYTF.

The V gene is TRBV6-5, the J gene TRBJ2-3; 9 bases agree with TRBD1. CDR1 is MNHEY, CDR2 SVGAGI, per germline. The trim removed 6 bases at V and 2 bases at J, leaving 6 bases unmatched. The CDR3 runs to 15 residues. CDR3 amino acids: CASRTGGRNTDTQYF. CDR3 nucleotide sequence: TGTGCCAGCAGAACAGGGGGCCGGAACACAGATACGCAGTATTTT.

The gene calls are TRBV5-6 and TRBJ2-1, with 8 nucleotides matching TRBD1. The ends lost 1 base at V and 5 bases at J; junction bases unmatched: 2. The CDR3 has 14 amino acids. Germline V CDR1 and CDR2: SGHDT, YYEEEE. CDR3 nucleotides: TGTGCCAGCAGCTTGACAGGGGGAAACAATGAGCAGTTCTTC. Encoded protein: CASSLTGGNNEQFF.

This rearrangement joins TRBV19 to TRBJ2-5; D not certain. The J call may not be correct, given that the DNA end is closer to TRBJ2-7. The V gene's germline CDR1 is LNHDA and CDR2 SQIVND (reference sequence). The CDR3 runs 10 residues. In nucleotides, the CDR3 is TGTGCCGCTGGGGACTACGAGCAGTACTTC. This codes for CAAGDYEQYF.

V and J are TRBV5-8 and TRBJ2-3; TRBD2 agrees at 8 bases. The V gene's germline CDR1 is SGHTS and CDR2 YDEGEE. The junction had 5 bases not matched to a gene; V was cut back by 0 bases and J by 2 bases. This CDR3 spans 16 amino acids. Here the CDR3 DNA reads TGTGCCAGCAGCTTGGGGACTAGCAGTAACACAGATACGCAGTATTTT. It encodes CASSLGTSSNTDTQYF.

The chain uses TRBV15 and TRBJ2-1; TRBD1 aligns across 7 bases. Germline loops: CDR1 LNHNV, CDR2 YYDKDF (reference sequence). Trimming cost V 0 bases and J 15 bases; bases outside gene matches: 5. The CDR3 has 12 amino acids. The CDR3 DNA is TGTGCCACCAGCAGAGAACAGGGGATGTCGTTCTTC. It specifies CATSREQGMSFF.

This sequence joins TRBV19 and TRBJ2-7; a weak D match, TRBD1 (6 bases). CDR3 length: 13 residues. From germline, CDR1 is LNHDA and CDR2 SQIVND (reference sequence). V was shortened by 5 bases and J by 3 bases, with 11 bases between the two germline ends. CDR3 in amino acids: CASSPGENYEQYF. The CDR3 region has the DNA TGTGCCAGTAGTCCAGGGGAGAACTACGAGCAGTACTTC.

The gene calls are TRBV28 and TRBJ1-5, with TRBD1 matching over 10 bases. The junction had 9 bases not matched to a gene; V was cut back by 3 bases and J by 1 base. The CDR3 runs to 18 residues. The germline V gene has CDR1 MDHEN and CDR2 SYDVKM. The CDR3 coding sequence is TGTGCCAGCAGTTTTTTGGGACAGGGGTGGGAGAGCAATCAGCCCCAGCATTTT. This translates into CASSFLGQGWESNQPQHF.

The genes are TRBV7-2 and TRBJ2-3; 7 nucleotides align to TRBD2. Trimming cost V 4 bases and J 0 bases; bases outside gene matches: 4. Germline V lookup: CDR1 SGHTA, CDR2 FQGNSA. CDR3 length equals 15 residues. This chain's CDR3 is CASSSGAGSTDTQYF. For the CDR3, the DNA is TGTGCCAGCAGCTCAGGAGCGGGGAGCACAGATACGCAGTATTTT. Drawing the rest from reference TRBV7-2 and TRBJ2-3, the complete variable domain is GAGVSQSPSNKVTEKGKDVELRCDPISGHTALYWYRQSLGQGLEFLIYFQGNSAPDKSGLPSDRFSAERTGGSVSTLTIQRTQQEDSAVYLCASSSGAGSTDTQYFGPGTRLTVL.

The chain is built from TRBV7-9 and TRBJ1-1, with D perhaps TRBD1 (6 bases). The CDR3 is made up of 15 amino acids. In germline, CDR1 is SEHNR, CDR2 FQNEAQ (reference sequence). Trimming took off 5 bases at V and 10 bases at J, with 23 bases between the two ends. CDR3 protein: CASSESLQGRGGAFF. CDR3 nucleotides: TGTGCCAGCAGCGAGAGTCTTCAAGGGAGGGGGGGAGCTTTCTTT. Looking up the rest from reference TRBV7-9 and TRBJ1-1 gives the full variable domain: DTGVSQNPRHKITKRGQNVTFRCDPISEHNRLYWYRQTLGQGPEFLTYFQNEAQLEKSRLLSDRFSAERPKGSFSTLEIQRTEQGDSAMYLCASSESLQGRGGAFFGQGTRLTVV.

V gene TRBV19 combines with J gene TRBJ1-6; 9 bases are shared with TRBD1. This CDR3 is 15 amino acids long. V was clipped by 6 bases and J by 12 bases; unmatched bases: 12. Germline CDR1 reads LNHDA; CDR2 reads SQIVND (reference sequence). The CDR3 DNA is TGTGCCAGTAGGACCGGCCATACAGGGGGCTTACCCCTCCACTTT. It encodes CASRTGHTGGLPLHF.

V usage is TRBV6-1 and J usage is TRBJ2-3, with 12 bases fitting TRBD2. The germline V gene encodes CDR1 MNHNS and CDR2 SASEGT. The V segment lost 2 bases and the J segment 4 bases; nucleotides outside the gene matches: 1. This CDR3 is built from 15 residues. The CDR3 DNA is TGTGCCAGCAGTGAACTAGCGGGGGGGCCAGATACGCAGTATTTT. Translated: CASSELAGGPDTQYF.

The chain has TRBV5-5 and TRBJ1-1; the match to TRBD1 covers 8 bases. Looked up from germline, CDR1 is SGHKS and CDR2 is YYEKEE (reference sequence). The trim removed 5 bases at V and 0 bases at J, leaving 3 bases unmatched. The CDR3 spans 14 residues. For the CDR3, the DNA is TGTGCCAGCAGAACAGGGGGGGTGAACACTGAAGCTTTCTTT. Protein product: CASRTGGVNTEAFF. The full variable domain, in which reference TRBV5-5 and TRBJ1-1 provide the parts outside the CDR3, is DAGVTQSPTHLIKTRGQQVTLRCSPISGHKSVSWYQQVLGQGPQFIFQYYEKEERGRGNFPDRFSARQFPNYSSELNVNALLLGDSALYLCASRTGGVNTEAFFGQGTRLTVV.

The chain recombines TRBV4-1 with TRBJ2-3; 7 nucleotides align to TRBD1. The CDR3 length is 17 residues. Germline CDR1 reads MGHRA; CDR2 reads YSYEKL. V lost 0 bases to trimming and J lost 2 bases; unmatched junction nucleotides: 8. The DNA of the CDR3 is TGCGCCAGCAGCCAAGATAGGACAGGTAGGGCCACAGATACGCAGTATTTT. This sequence encodes CASSQDRTGRATDTQYF.

V gene TRBV7-8 combines with J gene TRBJ1-5; D unclear. Germline CDR1 is SGHVS and CDR2 is FQNEAQ. The V end lost 1 base, the J end lost 4 bases, and 11 bases lay between the germline ends. The CDR3 sequence is 15 residues long. This CDR3 reads CASSLGQVRNQPQHF. For the CDR3, the DNA is TGTGCCAGCAGCTTAGGGCAGGTTAGAAATCAGCCCCAGCATTTT. Combining the CDR3 with reference TRBV7-8 and TRBJ1-5 gives the whole variable domain GAGVSQSPRYKVAKRGQDVALRCDPISGHVSLFWYQQALGQGPEFLTYFQNEAQLDKSGLPSDRFFAERPEGSVSTLKIQRTQQEDSAVYLCASSLGQVRNQPQHFGDGTRLSIL.

The genes are TRBV19 and TRBJ1-4; 8 bases line up with TRBD1. The V gene end was trimmed by 4 bases and the J gene end by 8 bases; junction bases not matched to a gene: 21. The CDR3 is 19 amino acids. CDR1 is LNHDA, CDR2 SQIVND, per germline (reference sequence). The CDR3 spells CASSTSRDRPSRGGEKLFF. CDR3 DNA: TGTGCCAGTAGTACTTCCCGGGACAGGCCCTCTCGTGGGGGAGAAAAACTGTTTTTT.

The V gene is TRBV19, the J gene TRBJ2-4, with a possible D match to TRBD1 (5 bases). Trimming removed 5 bases from V and 0 bases from J, with 11 bases in between. The CDR3 is made up of 15 amino acids. Germline V gene sequence: CDR1 LNHDA, CDR2 SQIVND (reference sequence). CDR3 sequence: CASSPTDLAKNIQYF. The CDR3 region has the DNA TGTGCCAGTAGTCCGACAGACCTAGCCAAAAACATTCAGTACTTC.

The DNA of the CDR3 is TGCGCCAGCAGCCACGACTGGGGAGCCTACGAGCAGTACTTC. It specifies CASSHDWGAYEQYF. The genes are TRBV5-1 and TRBJ2-7; D may be TRBD2 (5 bases). Germline CDR1 is SGHRS and CDR2 is YFSETQ. CDR3 length: 14 amino acids. V was pared by 4 bases and J by 2 bases, with 13 bases between.

The chain couples TRBV5-1 to TRBJ2-3; tentative D call: TRBD2 (5 bases). Per germline, CDR1 SGHRS and CDR2 YFSETQ. V was clipped by 2 bases and J by 3 bases, with 16 bases between them. This CDR3 contains 16 residues. Written as DNA, the CDR3 is TGCGCCAGCAGCTTCTATGGACCGCGGGTGACAGATACGCAGTATTTT. This gives the protein CASSFYGPRVTDTQYF.

Written as DNA, the CDR3 is TGCGCCAGCAGCTTGGGCGGAAAGAACACTGAAGCTTTCTTT. Amino acid sequence: CASSLGGKNTEAFF. V and J are TRBV5-1 and TRBJ1-1; D gene ambiguous. Deletions cut 0 bases from V and 1 base from J, with 7 bases between. The V gene's germline CDR1 is SGHRS and CDR2 YFSETQ. CDR3 size: 14 residues.

The chain has TRBV30 and TRBJ1-6, with D maybe TRBD1 (5 bases). CDR3 length: 14 amino acids. Trimming pared 0 bases from V and 10 bases from J, leaving 13 bases between. Germline-derived CDR1 and CDR2 are GTSNPN and SVGIG (reference sequence). CDR3 amino acids: CAWSVPDTESPLHF. The CDR3 DNA reads TGTGCCTGGAGTGTACCGGACACGGAGTCACCCCTCCACTTT.

The chain employs TRBV6-1 and TRBJ2-3; 8 nucleotides match TRBD1. Germline V lookup: CDR1 MNHNS, CDR2 SASEGT. CDR3 size: 14 residues. The junction had 4 bases not matched to a gene; V was cut back by 4 bases and J by 4 bases. This CDR3 is CASSVGQVPDTQYF. The CDR3 DNA reads as TGTGCCAGCAGTGTGGGACAGGTCCCAGATACGCAGTATTTT.

The rearrangement joins TRBV6-5 to TRBJ1-4; no clear D gene. V was shortened by 0 bases and J by 0 bases, with 8 bases between the two germline ends. The CDR3 totals 16 residues. Germline V gene sequence: CDR1 MNHEY, CDR2 SVGAGI. Here the CDR3 DNA reads TGTGCCAGCAGTTACTCGACACCTGCAACTAATGAAAAACTGTTTTTT. Its translation: CASSYSTPATNEKLFF.

The chain carries TRBV6-1 and TRBJ2-2; TRBD1 matches 8 bases. The DNA end lines up better with TRBJ1-3; the J call may be wrong. The CDR3 covers 14 residues. Germline V gene data show CDR1 as MNHNS and CDR2 as SASEGT. The CDR3: CASSEGTGGNTIYF. DNA for the CDR3: TGTGCCAGCAGTGAAGGGACAGGGGGAAACACCATATATTTT.

The chain has TRBV23-1 and TRBJ1-1; D possibly corresponds to TRBD1 (6 bases). TRBV23-1 is an ORF, and what it does is uncertain. This CDR3 has 14 residues. The germline V and J ends were trimmed by 4 bases and 7 bases, with 16 bases remaining between them. The CDR3 coding sequence is TGCGCCAGCAGTCCTAGACAGGCCTTCTTTGAAGCTTTCTTT. Translating it yields CASSPRQAFFEAFF.

The J gene is TRBJ2-6, the V gene TRBV4-1; D is perhaps TRBD2 (5 bases). Germline V gene sequence: CDR1 MGHRA, CDR2 YSYEKL. The CDR3 is 15 amino acids. Trimming left V 4 bases short and J 0 bases short, with 7 bases between. This CDR3 reads CASSLGGSGANVLTF. Here the CDR3 DNA reads TGCGCCAGCAGCCTCGGAGGCTCTGGGGCCAACGTCCTGACTTTC.